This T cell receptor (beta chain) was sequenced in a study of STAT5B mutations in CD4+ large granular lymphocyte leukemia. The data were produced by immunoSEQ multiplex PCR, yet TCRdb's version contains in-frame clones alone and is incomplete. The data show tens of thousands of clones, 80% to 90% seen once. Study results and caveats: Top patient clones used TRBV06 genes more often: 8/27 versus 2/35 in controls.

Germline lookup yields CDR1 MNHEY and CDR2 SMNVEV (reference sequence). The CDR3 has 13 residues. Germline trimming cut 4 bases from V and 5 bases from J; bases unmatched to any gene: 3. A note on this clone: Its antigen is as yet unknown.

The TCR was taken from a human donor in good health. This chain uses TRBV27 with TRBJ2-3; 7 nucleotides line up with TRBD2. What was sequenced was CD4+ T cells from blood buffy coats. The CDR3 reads CASSWEGRDTQYF. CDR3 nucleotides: TGTGCCAGCAGTTGGGAGGGCCGAGATACGCAGTATTTT.